Presented here are 4 T cell receptor beta chains from one specimen sequenced in a study of T cells in Graves' hyperthyroidism and ophthalmopathy. Researchers took RNA transcripts and amplified the TCR beta CDR3 regions from them. The HTBI set primed first-round TCR CDR3 RT-PCR. Each CDR3 protein gets one entry after TCRdb re-called the multiplex PCR reads with MiXCR. This sample has about 380,000 distinct CDR3 sequences, with roughly 13% found just once. The sequencing sample was made of blood. The source is a man aged 25 to 45 with Graves' hyperthyroidism that later progressed to Graves' ophthalmopathy.

The chain has TRBV5-5 and TRBJ1-6; no clear D gene. CDR1 is SGHKS, CDR2 YYEKEE, per germline (reference sequence). Trimming cost V 6 bases and J 4 bases, with 11 bases left between them. The CDR3 sequence is 14 residues long. In DNA, the CDR3 is TGTGCCAGCACCTCGACCTCATATAATTCACCCCTCCACTTT. Its translation: CASTSTSYNSPLHF.

As to this clonotype: A read error may account for a junction end that differs from germline. The chain links TRBV20-1 to TRBJ1-5; a weak D match, TRBD1 (5 bases). There are 14 residues in the CDR3. The germline V gene encodes CDR1 DFQATT and CDR2 SNEGSKA (reference sequence). The CDR3 DNA is TGCAGTGCTAGTCTCGGGGGGGGAGGTCGGCCCCGGCATTTT. This gives the protein CSASLGGGGRPRHF.

There are many counts of this clonotype. The rearrangement joins TRBV9 to TRBJ2-5, with D possibly being TRBD1 (6 bases). V lost 1 base and J lost 2, with 18 bases in between. The CDR3 runs 17 residues. CDR1 SGDLS and CDR2 YYNGEE come from the germline V gene. In DNA, the CDR3 is TGTGCCAGCAGCGTATCCACTTCCCTGGGGGCACAAGAGACCCAGTACTTC. Its translation: CASSVSTSLGAQETQYF.

This clonotype was picked up many times. J is TRBJ1-1 and V is TRBV2; no clear D. With 10 bases removed from V and 1 base from J, the gap between germline ends came to 16 bases. Germline V lookup: CDR1 SNHLY, CDR2 FYNNEI. There are 14 residues in the CDR3. CDR3 amino acids: CAIPPSGENTEAFF. In DNA, the CDR3 is TGTGCCATACCCCCCTCCGGGGAGAACACTGAAGCTTTCTTT.